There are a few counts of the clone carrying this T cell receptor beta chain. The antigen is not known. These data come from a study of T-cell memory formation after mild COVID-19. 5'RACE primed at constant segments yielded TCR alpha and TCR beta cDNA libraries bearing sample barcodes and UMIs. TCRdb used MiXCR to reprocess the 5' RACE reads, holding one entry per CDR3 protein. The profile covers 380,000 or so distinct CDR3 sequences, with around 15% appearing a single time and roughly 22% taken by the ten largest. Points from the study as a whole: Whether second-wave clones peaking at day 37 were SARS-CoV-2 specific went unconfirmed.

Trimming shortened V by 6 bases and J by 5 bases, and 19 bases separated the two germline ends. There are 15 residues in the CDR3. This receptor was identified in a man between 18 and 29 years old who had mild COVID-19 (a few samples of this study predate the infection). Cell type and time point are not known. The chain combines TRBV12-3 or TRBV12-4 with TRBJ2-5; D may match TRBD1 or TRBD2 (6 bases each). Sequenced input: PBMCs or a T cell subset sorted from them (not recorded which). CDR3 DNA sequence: TGTGCCAGCAGCCCGGGGACGGGGGCGAGGGAGACCCAGTACTTC. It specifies CASSPGTGARETQYF.